The present TCR beta chain was sequenced within a study of shared clonotypes between healthy human individuals. Whole-study context: Samples came from a couple of female and a few male donors aged 18 to 49.

Donors, healthy HIV-negative adults, lacked recent acute infections or vaccinations. Study outcomes and limitations: Around 5.4% of naive CD4 clonotypes were common to a few donors. The authors sampled blood alone, and tissue repertoires likely differ.

This clone was observed a single time. The antigen is undetermined. V was cut by 2 bases and J by 6 bases, with 24 bases left in between. CDR3 length equals 18 residues. Germline values: CDR1 SGHRS, CDR2 YFSETQ. The data were produced by immunoSEQ multiplex PCR, yet TCRdb's version contains in-frame clones alone and is incomplete. The repertoire holds about 1 million clones, with around 82% as singletons. The clonotype comes from a young man in good health. Some clones in this sample may be carry-over from other donors' samples. The sequencing sample was made of memory CD4+ T cells from PBMCs. The subset: CD45RA-negative fraction. The chain carries TRBV5-1 and TRBJ2-1; the D is unclear. The DNA of the CDR3 is TGCGCCAGCAGCTTAAGTAGTCCTCTGATCCCCCGTGGCAATGAGCAGTTCTTC. Encoded protein: CASSLSSPLIPRGNEQFF.